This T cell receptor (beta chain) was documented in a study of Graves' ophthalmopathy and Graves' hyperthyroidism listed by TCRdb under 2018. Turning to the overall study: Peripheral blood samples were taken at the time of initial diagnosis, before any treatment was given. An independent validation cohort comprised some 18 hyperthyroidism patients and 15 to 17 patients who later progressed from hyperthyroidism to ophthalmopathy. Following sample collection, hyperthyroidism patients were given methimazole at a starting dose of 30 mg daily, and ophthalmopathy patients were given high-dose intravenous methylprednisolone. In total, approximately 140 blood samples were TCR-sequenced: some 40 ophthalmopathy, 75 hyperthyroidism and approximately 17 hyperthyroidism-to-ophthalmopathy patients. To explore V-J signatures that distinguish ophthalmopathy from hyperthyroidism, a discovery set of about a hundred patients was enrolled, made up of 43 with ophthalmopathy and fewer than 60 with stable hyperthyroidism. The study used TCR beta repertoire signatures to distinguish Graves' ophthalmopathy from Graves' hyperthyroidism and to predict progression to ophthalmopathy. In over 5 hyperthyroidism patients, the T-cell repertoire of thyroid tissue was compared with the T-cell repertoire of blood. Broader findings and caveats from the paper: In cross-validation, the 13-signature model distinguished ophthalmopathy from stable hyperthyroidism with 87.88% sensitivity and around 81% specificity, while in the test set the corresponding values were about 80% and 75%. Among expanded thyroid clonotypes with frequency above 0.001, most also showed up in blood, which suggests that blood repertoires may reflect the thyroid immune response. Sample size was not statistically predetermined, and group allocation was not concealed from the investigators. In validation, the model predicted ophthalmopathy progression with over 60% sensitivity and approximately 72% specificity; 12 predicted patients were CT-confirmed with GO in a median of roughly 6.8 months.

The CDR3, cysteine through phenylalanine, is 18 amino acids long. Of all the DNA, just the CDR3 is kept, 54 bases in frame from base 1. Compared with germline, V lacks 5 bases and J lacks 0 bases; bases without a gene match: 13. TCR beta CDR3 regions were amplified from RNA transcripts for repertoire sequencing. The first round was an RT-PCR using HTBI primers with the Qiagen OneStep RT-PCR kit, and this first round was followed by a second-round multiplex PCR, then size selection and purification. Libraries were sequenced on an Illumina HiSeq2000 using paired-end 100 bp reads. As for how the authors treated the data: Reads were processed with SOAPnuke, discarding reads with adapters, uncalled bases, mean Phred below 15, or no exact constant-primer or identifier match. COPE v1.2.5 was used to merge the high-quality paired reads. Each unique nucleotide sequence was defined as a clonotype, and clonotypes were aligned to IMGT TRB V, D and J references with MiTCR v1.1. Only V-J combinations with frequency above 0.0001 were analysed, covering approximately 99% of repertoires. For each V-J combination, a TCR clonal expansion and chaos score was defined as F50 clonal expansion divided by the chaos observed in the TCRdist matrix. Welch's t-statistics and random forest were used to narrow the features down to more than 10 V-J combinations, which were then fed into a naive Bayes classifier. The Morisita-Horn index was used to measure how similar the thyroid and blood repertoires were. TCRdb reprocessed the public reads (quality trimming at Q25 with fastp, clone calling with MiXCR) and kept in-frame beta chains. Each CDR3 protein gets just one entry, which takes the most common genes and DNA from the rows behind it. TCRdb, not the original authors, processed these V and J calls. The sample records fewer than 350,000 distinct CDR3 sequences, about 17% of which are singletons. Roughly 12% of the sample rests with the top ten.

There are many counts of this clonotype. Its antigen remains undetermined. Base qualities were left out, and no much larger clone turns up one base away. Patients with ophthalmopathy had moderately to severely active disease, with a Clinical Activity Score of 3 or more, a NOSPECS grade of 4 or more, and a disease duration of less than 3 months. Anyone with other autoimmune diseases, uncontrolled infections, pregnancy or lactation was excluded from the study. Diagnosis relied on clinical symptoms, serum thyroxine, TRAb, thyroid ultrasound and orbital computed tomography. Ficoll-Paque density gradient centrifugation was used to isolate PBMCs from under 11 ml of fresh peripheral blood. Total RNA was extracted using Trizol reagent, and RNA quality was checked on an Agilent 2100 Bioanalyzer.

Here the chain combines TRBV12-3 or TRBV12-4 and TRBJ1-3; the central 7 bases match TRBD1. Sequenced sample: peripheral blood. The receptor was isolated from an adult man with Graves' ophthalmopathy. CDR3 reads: CASSPLPGQKSSGNTIYF. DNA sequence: TGTGCCAGCAGTCCCTTACCGGGACAGAAGAGCTCTGGAAACACCATATATTTT.